This T cell receptor beta chain is from a study of T cell responses to AZD1222 COVID-19 vaccine. General study results and limits: Spike-specific TCR breadth and depth grew following two AZD1222 doses. It was only a handful of AZD1222 recipients who were seropositive at baseline. Among the donors, most were white British and more were female, and clonal diversity was possibly underestimated. Regions left unmutated in variants are reportedly the target of nearly half of spike-specific TCRs.

A note on this clone: What it recognizes is unknown.

The method was immunoSEQ multiplex PCR; TCRdb's version includes in-frame clones alone and lacks a portion of them. Counted here are under 300,000 clones, 85% to 95% occurring once; the ten biggest clones make up about 0.5%. The material sequenced was peripheral blood, taken on day 0 of AZD1222 vaccination. This TCR was recovered from an adult in good health.

The DNA of the CDR3 is TGTGCCAGCAATTACGGGGGGGAGCAGTACTTC. This encodes CASNYGGEQYF. V is TRBV2 and J is TRBJ2-7; the match to TRBD2 covers 7 bases. After removal of 7 bases from V and 7 bases from J, the junction contained 4 bases not matched to a gene. This CDR3 region has 11 residues. CDR1 is SNHLY, CDR2 FYNNEI, per germline.